The clone carrying this T cell receptor beta chain showed up just a few times. The target antigen is unknown. This record belongs to a study of T-cell memory formation after mild COVID-19. Study-wide findings and caveats: Within pre-infection memory, some responding clones were found, suggesting cross-reactive memory joined.

TCRdb reprocessed the 5' RACE reads with MiXCR, giving one entry per CDR3 protein. The data show 120,000 or so distinct CDR3 sequences, roughly 6.2% seen once. This TCR was recovered from an adult woman who had mild COVID-19 (a few samples of this study predate the infection). Cell type and time point are not known. Source material: PBMCs or a T cell subset sorted from them (not recorded which).

The CDR3 spells CASRRDPNGLPLHF. The DNA of the CDR3 is TGTGCCAGCAGACGCGACCCGAACGGACTGCCCCTCCACTTT. This chain links TRBV6-5 with TRBJ1-6, with D uncertain. Germline V CDR1 and CDR2: MNHEY, SVGAGI. Deletions cut 6 bases from V and 13 bases from J, with 19 bases between. The CDR3 covers 14 residues.